The rows below give T cell receptor beta chains drawn from one sample of a study of tumor-infiltrating lymphocytes in primary liver carcinoma. TCRdb analysed the multiplex PCR reads with MiXCR anew, one entry per CDR3 protein. The sample shows roughly 20,000 distinct CDR3 sequences, 79% of them seen only once. Sequenced material: liver tumor tissue from sampling region 4. These receptors were obtained from a woman in her twenties or thirties with primary liver carcinoma and hepatitis B virus infection. CDR3s include the opening cysteine and the closing phenylalanine or tryptophan. D genes are given only for firm matches. Not all rows give a size; the values are once, few, many and, for expanded clones, a class.

v_call,j_call,d_call,clone_size,cdr3_length,cdr3_nt,cdr3_aa
TRBV10-3,TRBJ1-1,TRBD1,-,15,TGTGCCATTAGTGAGTTGACAGGGATGTTGACTGAAGCTTCCTTT,CAISELTGMLTEASF
TRBV5-1,TRBJ2-1,-,-,12,TGCGCCAGCAGCTTGGACGGGCCCGAAGGGGTCTTC,CASSLDGPEGVF
TRBV10-3,TRBJ2-5,-,few,15,TGTGACATCAGTGAGTCGGCTACCATACAAGGGACCCAGTACTTC,CDISESATIQGTQYF
TRBV11-1,TRBJ2-2,TRBD2,-,16,TGTACTAGCAGCAGGGTTATGGCGGGAGTGTTCGGGGAGCTGTTTTTT,CTSSRVMAGVFGELFF
TRBV11-2,TRBJ1-3,-,-,15,TGTGCCTGCAGCTTATACAGGGATACTGGAAGCACCATATATTTT,CACSLYRDTGSTIYF
TRBV4-2,TRBJ2-7,TRBD1,-,18,TGTGCCAGCATCCAGGAATACCTAGGACAGGGGGGACCTCGCGAGCAGTACTTC,CASIQEYLGQGGPREQYF
TRBV6-1,TRBJ1-2,-,few,18,TGTGACAGCAGTGAACGGTTCCTGGTTCTTAGATCTAACTATGGTTACACCTTC,CDSSERFLVLRSNYGYTF
TRBV30,TRBJ1-1,-,-,12,TGTGCCCGGAAATCTTACAGGACTGAAGCTTTCTTT,CARKSYRTEAFF
TRBV4-1,TRBJ2-1,-,-,15,TGCGCCGGCAGACAAGATGGTCCAGCGAGGGATGAGCAGTTCTTC,CAGRQDGPARDEQFF
TRBV4-3,TRBJ2-7,TRBD2,-,15,TGCGCCAGCAGCCAAGATCGATGGAGAGGGCGGGAGCAGCATTTC,CASSQDRWRGREQHF
TRBV14,TRBJ2-7,-,-,15,TGTTCCGGCAGCCAGGCGGCGGGGACTTACTACGAGCAGTACTTC,CSGSQAAGTYYEQYF
TRBV6-1,TRBJ2-7,-,-,13,TGTGCCAGCAGTGAATGGTGGGCGAACGAACAGTATTTC,CASSEWWANEQYF
TRBV4-3,TRBJ2-7,TRBD2,-,15,TGCGCCAGCAGCCAGGATCGATGGATAGGGCGGGAGCGGTACTTC,CASSQDRWIGRERYF
TRBV6-1,TRBJ2-4,TRBD2,medium-sized,19,TGTGCCAGCACCCGAGCGGGAGGGCCTTTCGGGCTAGCCAAAAACATTCAGTACTTC,CASTRAGGPFGLAKNIQYF
TRBV11-2,TRBJ2-2,-,-,16,TGTGCCAGCAGCCCCGATCCCCAGTTGAACACCGGAGGGCTGTTTTTT,CASSPDPQLNTGGLFF
TRBV10-2,TRBJ2-4,-,-,14,TGCGCCAGCAGTGAGTCAAGGGGATGGGACATTGAGTATTTC,CASSESRGWDIEYF
TRBV4-1,TRBJ2-5,-,once,15,TGCGCCAGTAGTCACGGCAGGGGTAGGACAGAGACCCAGTACTTC,CASSHGRGRTETQYF
TRBV5-4,TRBJ2-3,-,-,17,TGTGTCAGCAGTGTATACGGACACCCTCCACCCACAGATACGCAGTATTTT,CVSSVYGHPPPTDTQYF
TRBV28,TRBJ2-1,TRBD2,many,15,TGTGCCAGCGGAAATAGCGGGAGCGGGAACAATGAGCAGTTCTTC,CASGNSGSGNNEQFF
TRBV11-2,TRBJ2-1,-,-,12,TGTGCAAGCAGCTTTCTTAATAGTGAACAGTTCTTC,CASSFLNSEQFF
TRBV6-1,TRBJ2-1,-,-,13,TGTGCCAGGAGTGAAGTGGGAGTCGATGAGCAGTTCTTC,CARSEVGVDEQFF
TRBV11-1,TRBJ2-1,TRBD2,many,14,TGTGCCAGCAGCTTAGAATGGGCGGGAGGGCCGATGTTCTTC,CASSLEWAGGPMFF
TRBV11-2,TRBJ2-4,TRBD2,once,21,TGTGCCAGCAGCCGTGCCGGGACATTTATCGAGACTAGCGGGAGACAAAACATTCAGTACTTC,CASSRAGTFIETSGRQNIQYF
TRBV29-1,TRBJ1-1,TRBD1,-,12,TGCGGCGTCCAGACAGGGAGCACTGAAGCTTTATTT,CGVQTGSTEALF
TRBV7-6,TRBJ1-3,-,-,16,TGTGCCAGCAGCCCCGCCAGGACGGCCTCTGGAAACACCATATATTTT,CASSPARTASGNTIYF
TRBV4-1,TRBJ1-6,-,-,14,TGCGCCAGCAGCCCCCGGACGGGGGATTCAACCCTCTACTTT,CASSPRTGDSTLYF
TRBV29-1,TRBJ2-7,TRBD1,-,12,TGCAGCGCGCGGACAGGGGGCTACGAGCACTACTTC,CSARTGGYEHYF
TRBV28,TRBJ2-1,-,-,17,TGTGCCAGCCCCATACTAGTGGGAGCTTTCGGCTACAATGAGCAGTTCTTC,CASPILVGAFGYNEQFF
TRBV5-4,TRBJ2-6,-,-,14,TGTGCCAGCAACTTGGCGGCTGGGGCCAACGTCCTGATTTTC,CASNLAAGANVLIF
TRBV5-4,TRBJ2-3,-,-,16,TGTGCCAGCGTAGACGGACACCCTCCACCCACAGATACACAGTATTTT,CASVDGHPPPTDTQYF
TRBV6-1,TRBJ2-1,TRBD1,many,16,TGTGCCAGCAGAGAGTCAATGACAGGGGTTGACAATGAGCAGTTCTTC,CASRESMTGVDNEQFF
TRBV7-2,TRBJ2-3,-,many,15,TGTGCCAGCACCGACGGGTGGGCCAGCACAGATACGCAGTATTTT,CASTDGWASTDTQYF
TRBV11-2,TRBJ2-7,-,many,14,TGTGCCAGCAGCCGGGACACCTTCTCCTACGAGCAGTACTTC,CASSRDTFSYEQYF
TRBV29-1,TRBJ1-1,-,once,12,TGCAACGTCGAGGCATGGAGCACTGAAGCTTTCTTT,CNVEAWSTEAFF
TRBV5-6,TRBJ2-2,-,-,15,TGTGCCAGCAGCTTGGCACCAAGAGTCACCAGAGAGCTGTTTTTC,CASSLAPRVTRELFF
TRBV6-2/TRBV6-3,TRBJ1-5,-,-,14,TGTGCCAGCAGTTCGGCCCCAGGGATCCAGCCCCAGCATTTT,CASSSAPGIQPQHF
TRBV7-8,TRBJ2-7,-,-,14,TGTGCCAGCAGTGCCTTCCCGTTGTCCCCCGAGCAGTACTTC,CASSAFPLSPEQYF
TRBV11-2,TRBJ1-2,-,-,13,TGTGCCAGCACTCGGGGGGGGGGGTGGGGCTACAGCTTC,CASTRGGGWGYSF
TRBV7-8,TRBJ2-3,-,-,17,TGTGCCAGCAGCTTATGGCAACTAGCAGAAGTAAGGGGTACGCAGTATTTT,CASSLWQLAEVRGTQYF
TRBV4-3,TRBJ2-3,TRBD2,-,16,TGCACCAGCACTCAAGGTTTTGCGGGAGCCAGGCATACGCACTATTTT,CTSTQGFAGARHTHYF
TRBV7-8,TRBJ1-5,TRBD1,-,15,TGTGCCAGCGGCTTACTTGTAACAGGGGGCAAGTCTCAGCATTTT,CASGLLVTGGKSQHF
TRBV10-3,TRBJ2-3,-,-,12,TGTGCCATCAGTGAACAAACAGATACGCATTGTTTT,CAISEQTDTHCF
TRBV4-3,TRBJ2-1,-,-,16,TGTGCCAGCAGCCAAGATGCGCGAAGCTCCTACAACGAGCAGTTCTTC,CASSQDARSSYNEQFF
TRBV5-4,TRBJ2-3,-,few,17,TGTGCCAGCAGTGTCGACAGACACCCTCCACCCACAGATACGCAGTATTTT,CASSVDRHPPPTDTQYF
TRBV3-1,TRBJ2-1,-,-,12,TGTGCCAGCAGCCAAGTGACCAATGAGCAGTTCTTC,CASSQVTNEQFF
TRBV11-3,TRBJ2-1,TRBD2,once,15,TGTGTCAGCAGCAGACTAGCGGGGGGGGCGTATGAGCAGTTCTTC,CVSSRLAGGAYEQFF
TRBV13,TRBJ2-7,-,medium-sized,12,TGTGCCAGCAGCCCAGGGATTGGGGAGCAGTACTTC,CASSPGIGEQYF
TRBV4-2,TRBJ2-4,TRBD1,-,20,TGTGCAAGCAGTCAAGATTGGGGACAGGGTGTTCCTCTAGCCAAAAACATTAAGTACTTC,CASSQDWGQGVPLAKNIKYF
TRBV11-2,TRBJ2-1,-,many,14,TGTGCCAGCAGCTTAGATCGTAGGGAAAATGAGCAGTTCTTC,CASSLDRRENEQFF
TRBV4-2,TRBJ2-1,TRBD2,-,17,TGTGCCAGCAGCCAAGATATCAGAGCGGGAGTGAACAATAAGAAGTTCTTC,CASSQDIRAGVNNKKFF
TRBV6-1,TRBJ1-6,-,-,15,TGCGCCAGCAGTGAACAGGATGATAGCGATTCACCCCTCCACTTT,CASSEQDDSDSPLHF
TRBV10-3,TRBJ2-3,-,-,12,TGTGACATCAGTCATGATAGCGGTATGCAGTATTTT,CDISHDSGMQYF
TRBV4-3,TRBJ2-1,-,-,16,TGTGCCAGCAGCCAAGATGCGGGAAGTTCCTACAAAGAGCAATTCTTC,CASSQDAGSSYKEQFF
TRBV28,TRBJ2-5,TRBD2,-,15,TGTGCCAGCACTCCGCGGGCGGGAGCGGGGGAGACCCAGTACTTC,CASTPRAGAGETQYF
TRBV4-2,TRBJ1-4,-,-,12,TGTGCCAGCAGTCAAGATAGGGGGAAACTGTTTTTT,CASSQDRGKLFF
TRBV5-4,TRBJ2-3,-,-,17,TGTACCAGCAGCGTAGACGGACACCATCCACCCACAGTTACGCAGTACTTT,CTSSVDGHHPPTVTQYF
TRBV4-1,TRBJ2-5,-,-,15,TGCGCCAGCAGCCAAGGGACAAGCTACCAAGAGACCCAGTACTTC,CASSQGTSYQETQYF